The rows below give T cell receptor beta chains drawn from one sample of a study of post-analysis software for immune sequencing data. TCRdb re-analysed the PCR reads in MiXCR, keeping a single row per CDR3 protein. The data show about 570,000 distinct CDR3 sequences, approximately 31% seen once. The sequenced sample was blood. The receptors originated from a girl aged 2-17 years with multiple sclerosis. Each CDR3 is given with its conserved first and last residue. D genes are given only for firm matches. A row's size may be missing; if present it is once, few, many or a size class.

clone size	V gene	J gene	D gene	CDR3 DNA	CDR3 protein
-	TRBV12-3/TRBV12-4	TRBJ1-6	TRBD1	TGTGCCAGCAGTTTTGAGACAGGGAATTCACCCCTCCACTTT	CASSFETGNSPLHF
-	TRBV25-1	TRBJ1-5	-	TGTGCCAGCAGTGATTCCGGACAGTATCAGCCCCAGCATTTT	CASSDSGQYQPQHF
-	TRBV12-3/TRBV12-4	TRBJ1-4	-	TGTGCCAGCGACGGCGTGACCCCTGAAAAACTGTTTTTT	CASDGVTPEKLFF
-	TRBV5-1	TRBJ2-1	TRBD2	TGCGCCAGCAGCCGGACGCGCGGGAGAGGTTACAATGAGCAGTTCTTC	CASSRTRGRGYNEQFF
once	TRBV4-1	TRBJ2-2	-	TGCGCCAGCAGCCAATTGAACAGATTTAACACCGGGGAGCTGTTTTTT	CASSQLNRFNTGELFF
few	TRBV18	TRBJ1-1	TRBD1	TGTGCCAGCTCACCGGGGACAGCCGCGAACACTGAAGCTTTCTTT	CASSPGTAANTEAFF
few	TRBV7-3	TRBJ2-3	TRBD2	TGTGCCAGCAGCTTAACGTTGCGGGGGGCTACAGATACGCAGTATTTT	CASSLTLRGATDTQYF
few	TRBV28	TRBJ2-5	-	TGTGCCAGCAGTTTATCGGGATCGTACCAAGAGACCCAGTACTTC	CASSLSGSYQETQYF
many	TRBV12-3/TRBV12-4	TRBJ1-2	-	TGTGCCAGCAGTTCGGGACTTAACTATGGCTACACCTTC	CASSSGLNYGYTF
-	TRBV5-1	TRBJ1-1	TRBD1	TGCGCCAGCAGCACCGGACAGGGGGCTGACACTGAAGCTTTCTTT	CASSTGQGADTEAFF
-	TRBV6-1	TRBJ2-1	TRBD2	TGTGCCAGCAGTGAAAGGGGCACTAGCGGCTCCTACAATGAGCAGTTCTTC	CASSERGTSGSYNEQFF
-	TRBV5-1	TRBJ2-2	-	TGCGCCAGCAGCTTACGACAGGTTTCGAACACCGGGGAGCTGTTTTTT	CASSLRQVSNTGELFF
-	TRBV20-1	TRBJ2-2	-	TGCAGTGCTCCTACTTACGTCACCGGGGAGCTGTTTTTT	CSAPTYVTGELFF
few	TRBV6-5	TRBJ2-6	-	TGTGCCAGCAGTTACGACACACAGATCTCTGGGGCCAACGTCCTGACTTTC	CASSYDTQISGANVLTF
-	TRBV6-5	TRBJ1-2	-	TGTGCCAGCAGTTACGGGGTTGGGGACGGCTACACCTTC	CASSYGVGDGYTF
-	TRBV24-1	TRBJ2-1	-	TGTGCCACCAGTGACCGGGTAAAGGCTCGCAATGAGCAGTTCTTC	CATSDRVKARNEQFF
-	TRBV10-3	TRBJ1-1	TRBD1	TGTGCCACCGCTAGGGACAGAGAGAACACTGAAGCTTTCTTT	CATARDRENTEAFF
-	TRBV10-3	TRBJ2-3	-	TGTGCCATCAGTGAGTCAACTGTAGGCGGCTCAGATACGCAGTATTTT	CAISESTVGGSDTQYF
few	TRBV7-3	TRBJ2-3	TRBD2	TGTGCCAGCAGCTCTTCGGGAGCGGGGGGGTACACAGATACGCAGTATTTT	CASSSSGAGGYTDTQYF
-	TRBV20-1	TRBJ2-5	TRBD2	TGCAGTGCTCCTCACGCCAGGGAGGGAGAGACCCAGTACTTC	CSAPHAREGETQYF
-	TRBV10-3	TRBJ2-1	TRBD2	TGTGCCATCACTCGCGGGGGGGTAGTAGGCAATGAGCAGTTCTTC	CAITRGGVVGNEQFF
few	TRBV20-1	TRBJ1-5	-	TGCAGTGCTAGAGACAAGGGGACTGCGGCCAATCAGCCCCAGCATTTT	CSARDKGTAANQPQHF
-	TRBV6-6	TRBJ1-5	TRBD1	TGTGCCAGCCGCCTACTAGGGACAGGCAATCAGCCCCAGCATTTT	CASRLLGTGNQPQHF
few	TRBV4-1	TRBJ2-1	TRBD2	TGCGCCAGCAGCGTTTTTCTAGCGGGGGGTCCCTCCTACAATGAGCAGTTCTTC	CASSVFLAGGPSYNEQFF
few	TRBV4-2	TRBJ2-1	-	TGTGCCAGCAGCCAAGCGAGGACTGAGGTTACCTACAATGAGCAGTTCTTC	CASSQARTEVTYNEQFF
few	TRBV29-1	TRBJ2-7	TRBD2	TGCAGCGTTGGGCTAGCGGACTACGAGCGGTACTTC	CSVGLADYERYF
-	TRBV28	TRBJ2-5	-	TGTGCCAGCACCGCGGCGGGTCGCCAAGAGACCCAGTACTTC	CASTAAGRQETQYF
-	TRBV11-3	TRBJ1-3	-	TGTGCCAGCAGCTTGGAGACACCCGGAAACACCATATATTTT	CASSLETPGNTIYF
-	TRBV27	TRBJ2-2	TRBD2	TGTGCCAGCAGCTCCTCCGGGGGGGAAACCGGGGAGCTGTTTTTT	CASSSSGGETGELFF
-	TRBV5-1	TRBJ2-2	-	TGCGCCAGCAGCTTGGAGGGGACGGTCACCGGGGAGCTGTTTTTT	CASSLEGTVTGELFF
-	TRBV4-1	TRBJ2-7	TRBD2	TGCGCCAGCAGCCAAGATCATAGCGGGGGCGCCTACGAGCAGTACTTC	CASSQDHSGGAYEQYF
few	TRBV9	TRBJ2-1	-	TGTGCCAGCAGCGTAGCTGGTTCGAGCTCCTACAATGAGCAGTTCTTC	CASSVAGSSSYNEQFF
-	TRBV13	TRBJ2-6	-	TGTGCCAGCAGCTTACAGTCCTTCTCTGGGGCCAACGTCCTGACTTTC	CASSLQSFSGANVLTF
-	TRBV5-1	TRBJ2-1	-	TGCGCCAGCACGGCTAGCCCGAGCTCCTACAATGAGCAGTTCTTC	CASTASPSSYNEQFF
-	TRBV13	TRBJ2-2	TRBD2	TGTGCCAGCAGCTGGCGGACTAGCGGTGGCGGGGAGCTGTTTTTT	CASSWRTSGGGELFF
few	TRBV5-4	TRBJ2-1	TRBD2	TGTGCCAGCAGCCCGCGGGGGGGTAGCGGGGGGGCTCTCGGCTACAATGAGCAGTTCTTC	CASSPRGGSGGALGYNEQFF
-	TRBV19	TRBJ2-7	-	TGTGCCAGTAGTATGGAGGGAAACCACGAGCAGTACTTC	CASSMEGNHEQYF
many	TRBV6-5	TRBJ2-3	-	TGTGCCAGCGGAATCCCCCGCACAGATACGCAGTATTTT	CASGIPRTDTQYF
few	TRBV25-1	TRBJ2-7	TRBD1	TGTGCCAGCAGAGGGACAGCGTACGAGCAGTACTTC	CASRGTAYEQYF
-	TRBV28	TRBJ2-3	-	TGTACCAGCAGCGACACGGGGGGCGGTGGCGATACGCAGTATTTT	CTSSDTGGGGDTQYF
few	TRBV9	TRBJ1-2	TRBD1	TGTGCCAGCAGCTCGGGGACAGCGGACTATGGCTACACCTTC	CASSSGTADYGYTF
few	TRBV7-2	TRBJ2-1	TRBD2	TGTGCCAGCAGCCTATCATCACTAGCGGGGAGGGATGAGCAGTTCTTC	CASSLSSLAGRDEQFF
few	TRBV7-2	TRBJ2-7	-	TGTGCCAGCAGCTTGATTGCTTTCGGCTATAGCTCCTACGAGCAGTACTTC	CASSLIAFGYSSYEQYF
-	TRBV20-1	TRBJ2-7	-	TGCAGTGCTAGAGATTATGTTCGGGGGAGAAGCTACGAGCAGTACTTC	CSARDYVRGRSYEQYF
few	TRBV4-1	TRBJ1-6	TRBD1	TGCGCCAGCAGCGCGACCGGGACAGGGGATAATTCACCCCTCCACTTT	CASSATGTGDNSPLHF
-	TRBV5-1	TRBJ2-6	TRBD1	TGCGCCAGCAGCCCACGGACAGGGGGGACTGGGGCCAACGTCCTGACTTTC	CASSPRTGGTGANVLTF